This paragraph covers one T cell receptor beta chain sequence. The antigen is undetermined. This CDR3 has 15 amino acids. V gave up 0 bases and J gave up 4 bases, with 12 bases separating them. Looked up from germline, CDR1 is MGHRA and CDR2 is YSYEKL. Specified time point: week 47, end of study. A 20-mer mutant IDH1 peptide at 300 ug was injected subcutaneously with topical imiquimod. Patients were given eight vaccinations, scheduled in weeks 1, 3, 5, 7, 11, 15, 19 and 23. The sample is drawn from a study of a mutant IDH1 vaccine in newly diagnosed glioma. Study in general: The start of vaccination came 4-6 weeks after radiotherapy alone, or with temozolomide cycles. The study's findings and limits: Induction of immune responses by the vaccine occurred in about 92% of patients.

Assay used: immunoSEQ multiplex PCR; TCRdb lists only in-frame clones, some missing. The sample gives roughly 86,000 clones, more than 80% of which show up once; more than 5% is in the top ten. Sequenced material: PBMCs, taken from a glioma patient whose treatment included an IDH1 peptide vaccine. This clonotype was obtained from a man aged 40-49 years with glioma. The V call is TRBV4-1, the J call TRBJ1-2; D perhaps matches TRBD1 (5 bases). CDR3 bases: TGCGCCAGCAGCCAAGAGGGGACTCTCGTCTATGGCTACACCTTC. Its translation is CASSQEGTLVYGYTF.